This TCR beta chain originates from a study of brain T cells in children with intractable seizures. The sequenced cases were selected for having the highest brain T cell transcript signatures. Before surgery, patients took at least one anti-epileptic drug. With V trimmed by 3 bases and J by 7 bases, 11 bases remained unmatched. Germline CDR1 reads MGHRA; CDR2 reads YSYEKL. The CDR3 is made up of 16 amino acids. Only in-frame clones appear in the TCRdb table, and some are missing; sequencing was by immunoSEQ multiplex PCR. The repertoire holds about 80,000 clones, roughly 89% seen once, with approximately 24% in the top ten.

The source is a girl aged 2 to 10 with Rasmussen encephalitis and intractable seizures. This specimen was peripheral blood, taken at surgery. The chain couples TRBV4-1 to TRBJ1-4; the match to TRBD1 covers 7 bases. CDR3 nucleotide sequence: TGCGCCAGCAGCCAGCGTGTCAGGGGGGCAGGTGAAAAACTGTTTTTT. This translates into CASSQRVRGAGEKLFF.